This T cell receptor (beta chain) was recovered during a study of T cells in localized non-small cell lung cancer. Notes on the study in general: Adjacent lung tissue had a median roughly 52 of the top 100 clones found in the tumor. Higher blood T cell density went with longer overall survival.

Worth noting for this clone: Its antigen is unidentified.

TCRdb keeps only in-frame clones here, not all; method: immunoSEQ multiplex PCR. The sample carries about 41,000 clones, approximately 90% recorded once. CDR1 and CDR2 from the germline V gene are SGHRS and YFSETQ. V lost 4 bases, J lost 5 bases, and 12 bases stayed unmatched. CDR3 length equals 16 residues. The chain links TRBV5-1 to TRBJ2-1, with 7 bases that match TRBD2. This sequence was found in a woman aged 18 to 55 with stage III lung adenocarcinoma. The sequences come from peripheral blood, collected before any cancer treatment. The CDR3 here is CASSPQARGENNEQFF. CDR3 coding DNA: TGCGCCAGCAGCCCCCAGGCCCGGGGGGAGAACAATGAGCAGTTCTTC.